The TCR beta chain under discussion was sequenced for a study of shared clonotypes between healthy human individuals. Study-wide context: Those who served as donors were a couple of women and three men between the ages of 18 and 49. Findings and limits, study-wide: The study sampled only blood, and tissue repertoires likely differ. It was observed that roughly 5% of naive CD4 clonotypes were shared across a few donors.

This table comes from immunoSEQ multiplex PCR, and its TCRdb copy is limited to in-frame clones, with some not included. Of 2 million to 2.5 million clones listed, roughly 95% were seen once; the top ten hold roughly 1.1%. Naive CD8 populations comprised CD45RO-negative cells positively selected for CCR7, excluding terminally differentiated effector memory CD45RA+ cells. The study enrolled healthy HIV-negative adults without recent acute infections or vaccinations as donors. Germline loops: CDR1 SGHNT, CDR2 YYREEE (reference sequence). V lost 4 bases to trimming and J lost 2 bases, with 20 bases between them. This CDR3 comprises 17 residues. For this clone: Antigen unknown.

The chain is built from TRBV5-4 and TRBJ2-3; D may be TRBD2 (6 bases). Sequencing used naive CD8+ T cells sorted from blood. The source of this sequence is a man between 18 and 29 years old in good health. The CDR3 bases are TGTGCCAGCAGCCCCCCCCCGGGTGCGGGAAACACAGATACGCAGTATTTT. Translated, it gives CASSPPPGAGNTDTQYF.